This T cell receptor beta chain was recorded in a study of shared clonotypes between healthy human individuals. Overall study: CD8 memory received one plate per donor, CD8 naive two, CD4 memory three and CD4 naive three. Study-level points and caveats: Sequencing depth was expected to affect clonotype sharing among donors. Unshared clonotypes carried lower generation probabilities than those common to all four donors.

This table comes from immunoSEQ multiplex PCR, and its TCRdb copy is limited to in-frame clones, with some not included. The sample yields around 2.3 million clones, around 95% seen once. This CDR3 comprises 14 residues. V was shortened by 0 bases and J by 6 bases, with 8 bases between the two germline ends. Germline loops: CDR1 MNHNY, CDR2 SVGAGI (reference sequence). This clone was seen just once. Its target is unknown. The chain recombines TRBV6-6 with TRBJ2-2; maybe TRBD1 (6 bases). Material for sequencing was naive CD4+ T cells sorted from blood. Subset described: CD45RA+ positively selected. The receptor was isolated from a man in his late teens or twenties in good health. CDR3 in amino acids: CASSYSQGSGELFF. The CDR3 DNA is TGTGCCAGCAGTTACTCGCAGGGGTCCGGGGAGCTGTTTTTT.